The table lists the clone carrying this T cell receptor beta chain with a few counts. Its matching antigen is unknown. Trimming at V came to 0 bases and at J to 10 bases, leaving 7 bases not matched to a gene. Germline loops: CDR1 SGHRS, CDR2 YFSETQ. CDR3 length: 15 amino acids. A single record per CDR3 protein comes from TCRdb applying MiXCR to the 5' RACE reads. The sample shows over 3,000 distinct CDR3 sequences, 8.3% of them seen only once. This sample was taken from a study of spatial heterogeneity in lung cancer. At the level of the study: Sequence detection consistently recorded a greater number of beta-chain than alpha-chain sequences. Study results and caveats: The numbers of ubiquitous and regional expanded TCRs correlated with ubiquitous and regional nonsynonymous mutations, respectively. The study found that expanded intratumoral alpha and beta TCR counts tracked tumor mutation counts.

This sample's time point: sample taken at primary tumor resection. This specimen consisted of lung tumor tissue, obtained at surgery. The source of this sequence is a male donor with early-stage non-small cell lung cancer. The chain carries TRBV5-1 and TRBJ2-4; 10 positions match TRBD2. CDR3 DNA sequence: TGCGCCAGCAGCTTGGGAGGCCTAGCGGGAGATATTCAGTACTTC. Translating gives CASSLGGLAGDIQYF.